The T cell receptor beta chain described here comes from a study of T cell clonality in common variable immunodeficiency. Study-level findings and limits: CVID subjects had higher TCRbeta clonality than healthy controls, most marked in about a third.

Heparinized whole blood, about 4.5 to 9 ml, came from each donor. CDR1 is LNHDA, CDR2 SQIVND, per germline (reference sequence). The CDR3 runs to 13 residues. Notes on this clone: No antigen is known for it. From the germline J gene comes the end of the CDR3, since the read stops 3 residues before it.

Sequencing input was equivalent genomic DNA from CVID and controls. Sequencing was performed with immunoSEQ multiplex PCR; in TCRdb, only in-frame clones are kept and a portion is missing. The sample presents some 40,000 clones, none singletons. Sequenced material: peripheral blood mononuclear cells. V is TRBV19 and J is TRBJ2-4; 11 bases agree with TRBD1. This clonotype was sampled from a person between 18 and 69 years old in good health. Partial CDR3 DNA: TGTGCCAGTGAAGGGACAGGGGGATCGGGT. Amino acids: CASEGTGGSG. The whole CDR3 region reads CASEGTGGSGQYF.